A selection of T cell receptor beta chains follows, all from one sample in a study of naive and memory T cell subsets. TCRdb itself ran the 5' RACE reads through MiXCR, one entry per CDR3 protein. The sample records approximately 58,000 distinct CDR3 sequences, 7.2% being singletons. These receptor sequences come from a male donor in good health. Both conserved end residues are part of each CDR3. The D gene is left open where the match is weak. Not every row has a clone size; where given, it reads once, few, many or a size class.

clone size	D gene	V gene	CDR3 length	J gene	CDR3 DNA	CDR3 protein
few	-	TRBV5-5	18	TRBJ2-6	TGTGCCAGCAGCTATTGGACAGACGTCTCTGCGGGGGCCAACGTCCTGACTTTC	CASSYWTDVSAGANVLTF
few	-	TRBV12-3/TRBV12-4	16	TRBJ1-5	TGTGCCAGCAGTCGAGACCCGGGGAAGGTCAATCAGCCCCAGCATTTT	CASSRDPGKVNQPQHF
-	TRBD2	TRBV3-1	18	TRBJ2-5	TGTGCCAGCAGCCTAGGGGGACTAGCGGGAGGGAGCCAAGAGACCCAGTACTTC	CASSLGGLAGGSQETQYF
many	-	TRBV27	15	TRBJ1-5	TGTGCCAGCAGTTTATCCAGTCTTGGCAATCAGCCCCAGCATTTT	CASSLSSLGNQPQHF
-	-	TRBV20-1	15	TRBJ2-7	TGCAGTGCTAGAGGACCCCGGGACTTATCCTACGAGCAGTACTTC	CSARGPRDLSYEQYF
many	TRBD2	TRBV5-1	15	TRBJ2-7	TGCGCCAGCAGCCTCATAGCGGGGGGATCTTACGAGCAGTACTTC	CASSLIAGGSYEQYF
-	-	TRBV20-1	14	TRBJ2-3	TGCAGTGCTAGTCTGGACATAAGCACAGATACGCAGTATTTT	CSASLDISTDTQYF
many	TRBD2	TRBV12-3/TRBV12-4	15	TRBJ2-2	TGTGCCAGCAGTTCGGGGGGGCAGGGCACCGGGGAGCTGTTTTTT	CASSSGGQGTGELFF
few	TRBD1	TRBV12-3/TRBV12-4	17	TRBJ1-3	TGTGCCAGCAGTCATCCGGGACAGGGCCCCTCTGGAAACACCATATATTTT	CASSHPGQGPSGNTIYF
many	-	TRBV6-6	15	TRBJ2-7	TGTGCCAGCAGTTACACGGCCGGGAGCTCCTACGAGCAGTACTTC	CASSYTAGSSYEQYF
few	-	TRBV19	15	TRBJ1-5	TGTGCCAGTAGTATCATCCGTCAAACCAATCAGCCCCAGCATTTT	CASSIIRQTNQPQHF
many	TRBD1	TRBV19	15	TRBJ1-1	TGTGCCAGTAGTAACCCTTACAGGGGGCGCCGCGAAGCTTTCTTT	CASSNPYRGRREAFF
-	-	TRBV7-8	12	TRBJ1-1	TGTGCCAGCAGCTGGGGTGACACTGAAGCTTTCTTT	CASSWGDTEAFF
few	TRBD1	TRBV15	17	TRBJ1-1	TGTGCCACCAGCATACTATTCGGACAGGGGCCTAACACTGAAGCTTTCTTT	CATSILFGQGPNTEAFF
few	-	TRBV18	16	TRBJ2-1	TGTGCCAGCTCACCACCGTCCAGGACAGCAACCAATGAGCAGTTCTTC	CASSPPSRTATNEQFF
few	TRBD1	TRBV6-5	14	TRBJ2-5	TGTGCCAGCAGTATAAGGACAGGTCAAGAGACCCAGTACTTC	CASSIRTGQETQYF
many	TRBD1	TRBV5-1	17	TRBJ2-7	TGCGCCAGCAGCCCACCGGGGACAGGGCAACTGACCTACGAGCAGTACTTC	CASSPPGTGQLTYEQYF
many	-	TRBV12-3/TRBV12-4	17	TRBJ1-3	TGTGCCAGCTGGGGTGAGACAGGACTAACTTCCGGAAACACCATATATTTT	CASWGETGLTSGNTIYF
many	-	TRBV5-6	15	TRBJ2-3	TGTGCCAGCAGCCCCGACACCACTAGCACAGATACGCAGTATTTT	CASSPDTTSTDTQYF
few	TRBD2	TRBV18	19	TRBJ2-1	TGTGCCAGCTCACCGGTCCTGTTAACTAGCGGGAGGGCCGACAATGAGCAGTTCTTC	CASSPVLLTSGRADNEQFF
few	-	TRBV5-1	12	TRBJ2-7	TGCGCCAGCAGCGTAGGGCCCTACGAGCAGTACTTC	CASSVGPYEQYF